The present TCR beta chain was sequenced within a study of T-cell memory formation after mild COVID-19. The wider study: Each donor largely had its own TCR clusters. General study results and limits: CD4+ contracting clones were mainly CM and EM; CD8+ ones, EMRA. Clones shrinking between day 15 and 85 showed a balanced CD4/CD8 split, and those that grew later tilted toward CD4+.

The V end was cut by 3 bases, the J end by 8 bases, with 13 bases between. Germline V CDR1 and CDR2: MNHEY, SMNVEV (reference sequence). CDR3 size: 13 residues. Each CDR3 protein is one row after TCRdb ran MiXCR on the 5' RACE reads. The repertoire includes 450,000 or so distinct CDR3 sequences, more than 20% of them detected once, and around an eighth sits in the top ten. Note on this clonotype: What it binds is unknown.

This TCR was recovered from an adult woman who had mild COVID-19 (a few samples of this study predate the infection). Cell type and time point are not known. The sequenced sample was PBMCs or a T cell subset sorted from them (not recorded which). This chain uses TRBV27 with TRBJ1-2; D possibly corresponds to TRBD1 (5 bases). CDR3 protein: CASSFRDERGYTF. The CDR3 DNA sequence: TGTGCCAGCAGTTTTCGGGACGAGAGGGGCTACACCTTC.